What follows are 12 T cell receptor beta chains derived from one specimen sequenced in a study of T cell changes during pregnancy in multiple sclerosis. Generated by immunoSEQ multiplex PCR, the TCRdb table keeps only in-frame clones and is missing some. The repertoire holds 25,000 to 35,000 clones, with 90% to 95% as singletons. Here the sequenced sample was CD8+ T cells from peripheral blood mononuclear cells, taken before pregnancy. These receptors were taken from a female donor with multiple sclerosis, enrolled in a pregnancy study.

The chain employs TRBV10-1 and TRBJ2-3; a weak D match, TRBD2 (6 bases). Germline assignment: CDR1 WNHNN and CDR2 SYGVQD (reference sequence). Between the trimmed V and J ends, which lost 4 bases and 0 bases, there was a span of 8 bases. The CDR3 is 14 amino acids. The CDR3 nucleotides read TGCGCCAGCAGTGTAAGCGGGAGCACAGATACGCAGTATTTT. Protein: CASSVSGSTDTQYF.

V is TRBV7-9 and J is TRBJ1-1; 7 nucleotides line up with TRBD1. V lost 1 base to trimming and J lost 0 bases; unmatched junction nucleotides: 2. The CDR3 is made up of 15 amino acids. The germline CDR1 and CDR2 sequences are SEHNR and FQNEAQ (reference sequence). DNA of the CDR3: TGTGCCAGCAGCTTAGGTCAGGGGGTGAACACTGAAGCTTTCTTT. Its translation: CASSLGQGVNTEAFF.

V usage is TRBV29-1 and J usage is TRBJ2-1, with 7 nucleotides matching TRBD1. The CDR3 extends over 16 amino acids. The ends lost 7 bases at V and 2 bases at J; junction bases unmatched: 14. Germline V CDR1 and CDR2: SQVTM, ANQGSEA. Here the CDR3 DNA reads TGCAGCGCCAAAGAGTTAGTGGGGACAGCCTACAATGAGCAGTTCTTC. It yields the protein CSAKELVGTAYNEQFF.

The V call is TRBV7-6, the J call TRBJ2-7; 9 bases line up with TRBD1. V lost 5 bases, J lost 5 bases, and 10 bases stayed unmatched. The CDR3 runs to 15 residues. Germline loops: CDR1 SGHVS, CDR2 FNYEAQ. This CDR3 is CASSPMTGGRNEQYF. As DNA, the CDR3 is TGTGCCAGCAGCCCCATGACAGGGGGGAGGAACGAGCAGTACTTC.

In DNA, the CDR3 is TGTGCCAGCAGCTTCCGTCTAGCGGACCGGAGCTCCTACAATGAGCAGTTCTTC. It is translated as CASSFRLADRSSYNEQFF. The chain recombines TRBV11-2 with TRBJ2-1; 7 nucleotides agree with TRBD2. The ends lost 3 bases at V and 0 bases at J; junction bases unmatched: 11. The V gene's germline CDR1 is SGHAT and CDR2 FQNNGV. The CDR3 covers 18 residues.

The chain recombines TRBV29-1 with TRBJ2-1; TRBD1 might be the D (6 bases). V was cut by 4 bases and J by 2 bases, with 18 bases left in between. The germline CDR1 and CDR2 sequences are SQVTM and ANQGSEA. The CDR3 loop spans 16 amino acids. The CDR3 region is CSVVGLGTNTYNEQFF. The CDR3 DNA sequence: TGCAGCGTTGTGGGGCTAGGGACAAATACCTACAATGAGCAGTTCTTC.

The rearrangement links TRBV11-1 to TRBJ2-7, with 8 bases that match TRBD2. This CDR3 has 12 amino acids. The germline CDR1 and CDR2 sequences are SGHAT and FQDESV (reference sequence). V gave up 7 bases and J gave up 6 bases; unmatched junction bases: 5. CDR3: CASKREGSEQYF. CDR3 in DNA: TGTGCCAGCAAACGGGAGGGGAGCGAGCAGTACTTC.

The chain combines TRBV5-4 with TRBJ2-5, with D possibly matching TRBD1 (5 bases). This CDR3 has 13 amino acids. V was clipped by 1 base and J by 3 bases, with 7 bases between them. The germline V gene encodes CDR1 SGHNT and CDR2 YYREEE (reference sequence). This chain's CDR3 is CASSLLTEETQYF. The CDR3 region has the DNA TGTGCCAGCAGCTTGTTGACAGAAGAGACCCAGTACTTC. The full variable domain, its missing parts supplied by reference TRBV5-4 and TRBJ2-5, is ETGVTQSPTHLIKTRGQQVTLRCSSQSGHNTVSWYQQALGQGPQFIFQYYREEENGRGNFPPRFSGLQFPNYSSELNVNALELDDSALYLCASSLLTEETQYFGPGTRLLVL.

The chain links TRBV5-5 to TRBJ1-2; D is undetermined. CDR1 is SGHKS and CDR2 is YYEKEE in the germline V gene (reference sequence). CDR3 length: 17 amino acids. V gave up 1 base and J gave up 1 base, with 17 bases separating them. The chain's CDR3 is CASSLYAAEGINYGYTF. In nucleotides, the CDR3 is TGTGCCAGCAGCTTGTATGCGGCGGAGGGAATTAACTATGGCTACACCTTC.

The gene calls are TRBV12-5 and TRBJ2-1; 8 positions agree with TRBD2. The CDR3 covers 15 residues. Germline-derived CDR1 and CDR2 are LGHNT and FRNRAP. The junction had 13 bases not matched to a gene; V was cut back by 8 bases and J by 7 bases. CDR3 region: CASSGGVSSLNEQFF. CDR3 nucleotides: TGTGCTAGTAGCGGGGGAGTATCATCTTTGAATGAGCAGTTCTTC.

This chain uses TRBV9 with TRBJ1-2; TRBD1 agrees at 8 bases. This CDR3 has 18 residues. Germline loops: CDR1 SGDLS, CDR2 YYNGEE. The V segment lost 3 bases and the J segment 4 bases; nucleotides outside the gene matches: 17. CDR3 sequence: CASSAKEGLEDRAYGYTF. CDR3 DNA: TGTGCCAGCAGCGCCAAGGAGGGTTTGGAGGACAGGGCCTATGGCTACACCTTC.

The rearrangement links TRBV27 to TRBJ1-1; D gene unclear. V lost 3 bases to trimming and J lost 5 bases, with 10 bases between them. Germline loops: CDR1 MNHEY, CDR2 SMNVEV (reference sequence). The CDR3 covers 13 residues. DNA of the CDR3: TGTGCCAGCAGTTTTCTACCGGGGACTGAAGCTTTCTTT. Translated: CASSFLPGTEAFF.